This record looks at one T cell receptor beta chain sequence and its context. This entry comes from a study of blood T cell repertoires in COVID-19. Study as a whole: Acute-phase and convalescent COVID-19 samples originated in the United States, Italy and Spain. In each case, the material was cDNA or gDNA derived from T cells, B-cell-depleted T cells, or PBMCs.

Under the authors' procedure: The authors estimated nucleated cell counts from reference gene primer amplification. TCRdb's copy holds only in-frame clones and misses some; the assay was immunoSEQ multiplex PCR. V and J calls and clone size come straight from that table; D and trimming were deduced from the DNA. The sample has about 140,000 clones, about 87% seen once. Sequencing used peripheral blood. This receptor was obtained from a woman in her 50s with active or convalescent COVID-19.

The CDR3, as DNA: TGTGCCAGCAGTTACTCGAGAGAACCCTCTCCTAGCACAGATACGCAGTATTTT. The encoded protein is CASSYSREPSPSTDTQYF. The gene calls are TRBV6-2 or TRBV6-3 and TRBJ2-3; D remains unclear. The CDR3 sequence is 18 residues long. Trimming pared 0 bases from V and 0 bases from J, leaving 16 bases between. Germline V gene sequence: CDR1 MNHEY, CDR2 SVGEGT.